This TCR beta chain was identified during a study of spatial heterogeneity in lung cancer. Study as a whole: Sequences of the beta chain were consistently detected in greater numbers than alpha-chain sequences. For tumor regions, TCR transcript counts showed a strong correlation with a T cell module score derived from matched bulk RNA-seq.

This clonotype was observed at least ten times. The target antigen is unknown. Time point indicated: sample taken at primary tumor resection. Tumor, nontumor lung or frozen PBMC supplied whole RNA that was sequenced unsorted. TCRdb used MiXCR to reprocess the 5' RACE reads, holding one entry per CDR3 protein. In the table there are 20,000 to 30,000 distinct CDR3 sequences, more than 8% of which are singletons. General study results and limits: Mutation tallies in tumors tracked expanded intratumoral alpha and beta TCR counts. Alpha and beta chain coverage of tumor T cells was estimated at about 7% and 13%, respectively.

The CDR3 has 14 residues. Trimming stripped 0 bases from V and 6 bases from J, with 12 bases between. The germline V gene has CDR1 LNHNV and CDR2 YYDKDF (reference sequence). The V and J genes are TRBV15 and TRBJ2-7, with D possibly being TRBD1 or TRBD2 (5 bases each). The sequence derives from a male donor with early-stage non-small cell lung cancer. The sample was lung tumor tissue, taken at surgery. CDR3 amino acids: CATSRDLRGGEQYF. CDR3 DNA: TGTGCCACCAGCAGAGATCTGAGGGGCGGCGAGCAGTACTTC. Supplemented by reference TRBV15 and TRBJ2-7, the full variable domain reads DAMVIQNPRYQVTQFGKPVTLSCSQTLNHNVMYWYQQKSSQAPKLLFHYYDKDFNNEADTPDNFQSRRPNTSFCFLDIRSPGLGDTAMYLCATSRDLRGGEQYFGPGTRLTVT.